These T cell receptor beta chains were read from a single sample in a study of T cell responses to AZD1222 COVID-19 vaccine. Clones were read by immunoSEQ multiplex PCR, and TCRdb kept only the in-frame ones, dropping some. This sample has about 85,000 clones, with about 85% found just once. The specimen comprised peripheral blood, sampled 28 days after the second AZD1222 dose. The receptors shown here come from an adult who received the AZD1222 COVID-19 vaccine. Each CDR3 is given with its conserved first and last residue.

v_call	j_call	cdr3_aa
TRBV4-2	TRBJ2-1	CASSPLEGEQFF
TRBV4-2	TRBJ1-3	CASSHPGASGNTIYF
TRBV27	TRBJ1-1	CASSLTGGVGTEAFF
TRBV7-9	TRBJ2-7	CASSLVGASGDEQYF
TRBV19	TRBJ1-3	CASVDKFNTIYF
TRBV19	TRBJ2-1	CATGWLGYNEQFF
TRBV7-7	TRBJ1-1	CASSEGWNTEAFF
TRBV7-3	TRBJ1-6	CASSLTGVTSPLHF
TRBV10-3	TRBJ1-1	CAIRTGRGTSEAFF
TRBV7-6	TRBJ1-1	CASSLGQRLTEAFF
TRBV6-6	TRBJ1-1	CASSYSGDSTEAFF
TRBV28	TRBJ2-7	CASSPGTIHYEQYF
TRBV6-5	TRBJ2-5	CATSRDSETQYF
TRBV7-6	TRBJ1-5	CASSLGTSLDGNQPQHF
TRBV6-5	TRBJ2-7	CASSRPLTAYEQYF
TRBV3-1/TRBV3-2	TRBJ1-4	CASSQVSGDNEKLFF
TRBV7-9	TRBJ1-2	CASRPPDGTGFDYGYTF
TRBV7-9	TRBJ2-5	CASSLYSTSTETQYF
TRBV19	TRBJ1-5	CASSPYLPGSFGQPQHF
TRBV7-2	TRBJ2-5	CASSRAWKETQYF
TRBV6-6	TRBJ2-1	CASSYSRGENGNEQFF
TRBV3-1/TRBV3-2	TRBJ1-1	CASSQDGARLMNTEAFF
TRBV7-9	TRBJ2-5	CASSTTSGTSGQETQYF
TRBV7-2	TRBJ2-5	CASSYVGREAQYF
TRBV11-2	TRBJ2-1	CASSALGLADNEQFF
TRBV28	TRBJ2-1	CASSSGLAGPNEQFF
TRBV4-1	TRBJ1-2	CASSQDPTLGGYTF